A single T cell receptor beta chain is shown here with its context. Its antigen is unidentified. TCRdb's table, derived via immunoSEQ multiplex PCR, lists solely in-frame clones and lacks some. The repertoire holds approximately 100,000 clones, with around 94% as singletons. Germline V gene lookup returns CDR1 ENHRY and CDR2 SYGVKD. V lost 0 bases to trimming and J lost 0 bases, with 9 bases between them. The CDR3 covers 15 residues. The entry originates in a study of T cell responses to AZD1222 COVID-19 vaccine. Study overall: Analysis merged second doses at about 4 or about 12 weeks.

Overall study results and limits: Spike-specific TCR breadth and depth went up after people got two AZD1222 doses. Mostly white British, mostly female donors; authors suggested clonal diversity may be underestimated.

This sequence joins TRBV10-3 and TRBJ2-7; D call uncertain. This sample comprised peripheral blood, obtained on day 0 of AZD1222 vaccination. The receptor was isolated from an adult in good health. CDR3 sequence (DNA): TGTGCCATCAGTGAGTCCGCCAGGAGCTCCTACGAGCAGTACTTC. Its translation is CAISESARSSYEQYF.